This is a list of T cell receptor beta chains from one sample in a study of T cell responses to AZD1222 COVID-19 vaccine. Some clones are missing from TCRdb's copy, which holds only in-frame ones; the method was immunoSEQ multiplex PCR. The table lists more than 100,000 clones, around 91% of them singletons. The sequenced sample was peripheral blood, obtained on day 0 of AZD1222 vaccination. Every receptor here comes from an adult in good health. The CDR3 runs from the conserved cysteine through the conserved F or W. Some rows mark clone size as missing; the rest say once, few, many or name a class of expanded clone.

TRBV27,few,CASSRPGTASYEQYF
TRBV11-2,-,CASSWAGGSYEQYF
TRBV28,-,CASSLGSKNIQYF
TRBV27,-,CASSPRVPPYEQYF
TRBV9,-,CASSSKTGLAFF
TRBV15,-,CATSRAPGTATDTQYF
TRBV18,once,CASSNSYNEQFF
TRBV29-1,-,CSGTTGAGANVLTF
TRBV7-3,-,CASSLNSVTGTGLYGYTF
TRBV7-2,-,CASSTDGNTEAFF
TRBV4-3,-,CASSQDGRLNTEAFF
TRBV15,-,CATSRDERERDNEQFF
TRBV27,-,CASREMKTSGRHNEQFF
TRBV28,-,CASSFPRDRGALAKNIQYF
TRBV15,-,CATSKLAGGAGNHQPQHF
TRBV7-8,-,CASGPTEYEQYF
TRBV29-1,-,CSASAGAGGYTF
TRBV18,-,CASSPQGLPYNEQFF
TRBV5-4,-,CASSLVGSEAFF
TRBV10-2,-,CASSGTGGFNTGELFF
TRBV27,-,CASSALGRVDEQYF
TRBV10-3,-,CAISEGQGITNVLTF
TRBV28,-,CASSFARNTGELFF
TRBV5-4,-,CASSSPRDAGNTIYF
TRBV5-1,-,CASSWDNGEQYF
TRBV3-1/TRBV3-2,-,CASSLSDRGGNTIYF
TRBV12-5,-,CASGLGESRELFF
TRBV27,-,CASSSLGQGAGNEQFF
TRBV6-6,few,CASSVPTPNEQFF
TRBV19,-,CASSISGAVEQFF
TRBV5-4,-,CASSVHGSTIYF
TRBV18,-,CASSPPQAGGQNYGYTF
TRBV6-5,-,CASRDRAGDYGYTF
TRBV10-3,-,CAISILAGEETQYF
TRBV9,-,CASSLSWGLTGELFF
TRBV13,-,CASSLGRGGGYSGNTIYF
TRBV30,-,CAYWTGPGEQYF
TRBV6-6,-,CASSRGAGTEAFF
TRBV5-1,once,CASSLVAGPGEQYF
TRBV30,-,CAYLGAAYEQYF
TRBV28,-,CASIPAGEVGELFF
TRBV5-1,-,CASSRLTAGTYNEQFF
TRBV5-1,-,CASSSGQGTYEQYF
TRBV28,-,CASSPGGAQVYEQYF
TRBV28,-,CASSLSPGQGFYEQYF
TRBV6-6,-,CASSRRAGGGVGSTDTQYF
TRBV7-8,-,CASSLEGRGEKLFF
TRBV28,-,CASRGQGENEQFF
TRBV6-5,-,CASSIAGAYEQYF
TRBV6-6,few,CASSYRGGETQYF
TRBV18,-,CASSPRTREDQPQHF
TRBV13,-,CASSPAPGQEDQETQYF
TRBV6-5,-,CASKFRDRVYEQYF
TRBV15,-,CATSTAGNAYGYTF